This T cell receptor beta chain derives from a study of blood T cell repertoires in COVID-19. The overall study: Sites across the United States, Italy and Spain contributed samples from acute and convalescent COVID-19. Sources were T cells, B-cell-depleted T cells, or PBMCs; the material itself was cDNA or gDNA.

V lost 0 bases and J 1 base, leaving 7 bases between the germline ends. Germline loops: CDR1 LGHNA, CDR2 YSLEER. CDR3 length: 15 residues. Original processing notes: Reference gene primer amplification yielded estimated nucleated cell counts. Method: immunoSEQ multiplex PCR; TCRdb's copy keeps in-frame clones and lacks some. V and J calls and clone size are as listed in that table; D and trimming were resolved from the DNA. Of under 150,000 clones listed, almost 70% are singletons. The receptor was derived from a woman aged 65 to 85 with acute or convalescent COVID-19. V is TRBV4-3 and J is TRBJ2-4; D is perhaps TRBD1 (5 bases). Sequencing used peripheral blood. CDR3 sequence: CASSQEKGAKNIQYF. The CDR3 nucleotides are TGCGCCAGCAGCCAAGAGAAGGGGGCCAAAAACATTCAGTACTTC.